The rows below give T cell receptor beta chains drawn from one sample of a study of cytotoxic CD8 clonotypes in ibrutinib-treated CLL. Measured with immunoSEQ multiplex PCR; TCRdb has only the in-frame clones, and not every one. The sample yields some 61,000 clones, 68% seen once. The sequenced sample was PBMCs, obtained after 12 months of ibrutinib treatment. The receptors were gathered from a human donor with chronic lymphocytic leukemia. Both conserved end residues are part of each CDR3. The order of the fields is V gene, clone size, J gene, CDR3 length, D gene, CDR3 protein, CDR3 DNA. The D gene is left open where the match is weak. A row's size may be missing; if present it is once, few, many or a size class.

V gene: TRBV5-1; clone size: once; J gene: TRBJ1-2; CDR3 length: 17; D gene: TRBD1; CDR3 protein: CASSLGGQGIKDYGYTF; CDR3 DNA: TGCGCCAGCAGCTTGGGTGGACAGGGCATAAAAGACTATGGCTACACCTTC
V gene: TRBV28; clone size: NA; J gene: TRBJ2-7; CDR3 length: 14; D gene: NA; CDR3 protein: CASTLAMEGYEQYF; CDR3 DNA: TGTGCCAGCACCCTCGCCATGGAGGGTTACGAGCAGTACTTC
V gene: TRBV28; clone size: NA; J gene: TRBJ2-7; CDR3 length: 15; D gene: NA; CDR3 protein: CASSFILRGNNEQYF; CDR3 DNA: TGTGCCAGCAGTTTCATTCTTAGGGGGAACAACGAGCAGTACTTC
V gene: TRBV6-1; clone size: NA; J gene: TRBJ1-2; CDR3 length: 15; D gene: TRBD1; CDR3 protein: CASNDRTGGDYGYTF; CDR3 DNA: TGTGCCAGCAACGATAGGACAGGGGGCGACTATGGCTACACCTTC
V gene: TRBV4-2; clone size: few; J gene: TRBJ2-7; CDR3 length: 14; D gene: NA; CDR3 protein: CASSPRKGAGEQYF; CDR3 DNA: TGTGCCAGCAGCCCTAGAAAGGGGGCGGGGGAGCAGTACTTC
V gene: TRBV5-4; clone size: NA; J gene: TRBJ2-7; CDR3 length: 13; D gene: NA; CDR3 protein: CASSGVNIAEQYF; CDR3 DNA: TGTGCCAGCAGCGGAGTTAACATTGCTGAGCAGTACTTC
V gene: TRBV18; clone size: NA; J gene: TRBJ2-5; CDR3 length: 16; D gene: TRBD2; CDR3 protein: CASSPPLPAGQETQYF; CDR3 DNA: TGTGCCAGCTCACCGCCACTCCCAGCGGGGCAAGAGACCCAGTACTTC
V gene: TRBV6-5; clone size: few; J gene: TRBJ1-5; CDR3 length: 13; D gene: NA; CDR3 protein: CASRAQRNQPQHF; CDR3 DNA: TGTGCCAGCAGGGCACAGAGAAATCAGCCCCAGCATTTT
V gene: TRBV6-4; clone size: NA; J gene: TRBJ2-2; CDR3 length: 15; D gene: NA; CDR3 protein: CASSDSRANTGELFF; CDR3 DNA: TGTGCCAGCAGTGACTCAAGGGCCAACACCGGGGAGCTGTTTTTT
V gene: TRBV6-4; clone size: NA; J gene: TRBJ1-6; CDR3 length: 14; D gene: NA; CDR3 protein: CASSSRVGNSPLHF; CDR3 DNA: TGTGCCAGCAGTTCCAGGGTCGGGAATTCACCCCTCCACTTT
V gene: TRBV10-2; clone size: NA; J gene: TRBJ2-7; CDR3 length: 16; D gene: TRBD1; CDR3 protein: CASSESRTGGFNEQYF; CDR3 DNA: TGCGCCAGCAGTGAGTCCCGGACAGGGGGCTTCAACGAGCAGTACTTC
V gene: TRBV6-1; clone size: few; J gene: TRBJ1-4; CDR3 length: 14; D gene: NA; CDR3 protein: CASIPEPVNEKLFF; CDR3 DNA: TGTGCCAGCATCCCCGAGCCGGTGAATGAAAAACTGTTTTTT
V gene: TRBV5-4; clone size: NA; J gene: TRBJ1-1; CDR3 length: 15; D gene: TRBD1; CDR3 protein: CVSSSPDRGNTEAFF; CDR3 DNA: TGTGTCAGCAGCTCACCGGACAGGGGGAACACTGAAGCTTTCTTT
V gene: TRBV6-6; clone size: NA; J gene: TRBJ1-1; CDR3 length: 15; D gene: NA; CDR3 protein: CASSYSGQSNTEAFF; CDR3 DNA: TGTGCCAGCAGTTACTCTGGGCAGTCAAACACTGAAGCTTTCTTT
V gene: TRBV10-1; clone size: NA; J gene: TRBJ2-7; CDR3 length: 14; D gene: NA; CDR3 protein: CASSPSRGPYEQYF; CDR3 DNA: TGCGCCAGCAGCCCTTCTAGGGGCCCCTACGAGCAGTACTTC
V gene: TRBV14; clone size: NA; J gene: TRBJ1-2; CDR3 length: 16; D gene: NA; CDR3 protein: CASSQAGTELNYGYTF; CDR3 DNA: TGTGCCAGCAGCCAGGCGGGGACGGAACTTAACTATGGCTACACCTTC
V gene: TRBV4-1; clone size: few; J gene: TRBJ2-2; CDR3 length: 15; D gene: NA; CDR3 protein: CASSRTPLNTGELFF; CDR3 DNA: TGCGCCAGCAGTCGAACTCCTTTGAACACCGGGGAGCTGTTTTTT
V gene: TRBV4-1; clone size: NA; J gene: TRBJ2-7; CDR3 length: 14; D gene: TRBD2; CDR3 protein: CASSQEGGTSASHF; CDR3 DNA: TGCGCCAGCAGCCAAGAGGGGGGGACTAGCGCCTCTCACTTC
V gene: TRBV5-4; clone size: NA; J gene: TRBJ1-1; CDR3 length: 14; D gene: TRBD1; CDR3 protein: CASSFIQGGAEAFF; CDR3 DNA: TGTGCCAGCAGCTTCATACAGGGGGGGGCTGAAGCTTTCTTT
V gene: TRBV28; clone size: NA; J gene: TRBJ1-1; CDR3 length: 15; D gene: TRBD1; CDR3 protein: CASNIPLGTGSEAFF; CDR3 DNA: TGTGCCAGCAATATCCCATTGGGGACAGGAAGCGAAGCTTTCTTT
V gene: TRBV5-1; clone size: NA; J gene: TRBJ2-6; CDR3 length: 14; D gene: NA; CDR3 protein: CASSLEAGANVLTF; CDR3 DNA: TGCGCCAGCAGCTTGGAGGCTGGGGCCAACGTCCTGACTTTC
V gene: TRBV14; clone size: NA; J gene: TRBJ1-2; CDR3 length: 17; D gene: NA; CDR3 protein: CASSQDRAGLTNYGYTF; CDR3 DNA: TGTGCCAGCAGCCAAGATCGGGCAGGCCTAACTAACTATGGCTACACCTTC
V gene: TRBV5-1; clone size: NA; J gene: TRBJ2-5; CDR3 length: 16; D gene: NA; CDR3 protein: CASSGPRDTLGETQYF; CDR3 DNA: TGCGCCAGCAGCGGACCCCGGGACACACTAGGAGAGACCCAGTACTTC
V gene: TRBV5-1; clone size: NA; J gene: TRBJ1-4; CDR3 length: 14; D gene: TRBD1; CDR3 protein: CASSVGTGNEKLFF; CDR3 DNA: TGCGCCAGCAGCGTAGGGACAGGGAATGAAAAACTGTTTTTT
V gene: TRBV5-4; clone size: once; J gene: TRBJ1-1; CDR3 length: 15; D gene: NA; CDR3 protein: CASSSGQIGVTEAFF; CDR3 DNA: TGTGCCAGCAGCTCCGGACAGATCGGTGTCACTGAAGCTTTCTTT
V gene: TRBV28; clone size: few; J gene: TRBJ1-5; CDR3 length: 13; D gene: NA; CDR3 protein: CASSSYNDQPQHF; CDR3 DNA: TGTGCCAGCAGTTCTTACAACGACCAGCCCCAGCATTTT
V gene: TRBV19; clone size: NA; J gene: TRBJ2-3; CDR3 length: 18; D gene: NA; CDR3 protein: CASSEERISEGGTDTQYF; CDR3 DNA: TGTGCCAGTAGTGAGGAGAGAATCTCGGAAGGTGGCACAGATACGCAGTATTTT
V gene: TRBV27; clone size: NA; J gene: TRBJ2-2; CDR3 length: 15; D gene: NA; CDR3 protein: CASSRSATNTGELFF; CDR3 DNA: TGTGCCAGCAGTAGATCAGCAACTAACACCGGGGAGCTGTTTTTT
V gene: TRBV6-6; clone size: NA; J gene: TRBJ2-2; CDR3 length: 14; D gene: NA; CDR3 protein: CASKYSRNTGELFF; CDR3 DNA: TGTGCCAGCAAGTACAGCCGTAACACCGGGGAGCTGTTTTTT
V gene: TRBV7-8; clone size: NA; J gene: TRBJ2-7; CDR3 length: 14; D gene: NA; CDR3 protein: CASSLAGEYYEQYF; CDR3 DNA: TGTGCCAGCAGCTTAGCGGGGGAATACTACGAGCAGTACTTC
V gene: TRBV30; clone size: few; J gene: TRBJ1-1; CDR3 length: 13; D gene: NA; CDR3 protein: CAWSGPRNTEAFF; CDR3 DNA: TGTGCCTGGAGTGGACCAAGGAACACTGAAGCTTTCTTT
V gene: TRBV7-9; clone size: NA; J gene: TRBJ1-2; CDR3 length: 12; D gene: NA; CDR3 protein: CASSRRVDGYTF; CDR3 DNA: TGTGCCAGCAGCAGAAGGGTTGATGGCTACACCTTC
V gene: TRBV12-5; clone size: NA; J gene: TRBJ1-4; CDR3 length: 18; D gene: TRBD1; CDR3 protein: CASGLVRGQIATNEKLFF; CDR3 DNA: TGTGCTAGTGGTTTGGTAAGGGGGCAAATTGCAACTAATGAAAAACTGTTTTTT
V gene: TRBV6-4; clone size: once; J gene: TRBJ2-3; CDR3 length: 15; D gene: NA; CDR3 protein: CASSDGQPSTDTQYF; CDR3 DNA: TGTGCCAGCAGTGACGGGCAGCCTAGCACAGATACGCAGTATTTT
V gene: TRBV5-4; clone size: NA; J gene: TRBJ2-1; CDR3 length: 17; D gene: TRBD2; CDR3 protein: CASRPGTSGAGGNEQFF; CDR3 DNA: TGTGCCAGCAGACCCGGGACTAGCGGGGCTGGAGGGAATGAGCAGTTCTTC
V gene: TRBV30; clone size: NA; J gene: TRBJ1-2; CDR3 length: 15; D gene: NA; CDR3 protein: CAWSDSPWGNYGYTF; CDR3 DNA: TGTGCCTGGAGTGACAGTCCCTGGGGGAATTATGGCTACACCTTC
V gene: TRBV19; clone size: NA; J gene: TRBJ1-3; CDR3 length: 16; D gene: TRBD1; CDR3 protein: CASSGLLQGEGNTIYF; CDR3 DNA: TGTGCCAGTAGTGGACTTCTACAGGGGGAAGGAAACACCATATATTTT
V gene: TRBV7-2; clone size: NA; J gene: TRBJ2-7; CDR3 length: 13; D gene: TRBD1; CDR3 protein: CASSDRGPYEQYF; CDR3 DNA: TGTGCCAGCAGCGACAGGGGGCCCTACGAGCAGTACTTC
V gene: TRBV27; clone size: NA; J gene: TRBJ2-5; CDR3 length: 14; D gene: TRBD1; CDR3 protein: CASSLQGAVETQYF; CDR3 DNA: TGTGCCAGCAGTTTACAGGGGGCTGTAGAGACCCAGTACTTC
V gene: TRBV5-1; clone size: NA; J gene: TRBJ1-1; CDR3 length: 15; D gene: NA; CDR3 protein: CASSMGGAENTEAFF; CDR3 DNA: TGCGCCAGCAGCATGGGAGGGGCGGAGAACACTGAAGCTTTCTTT
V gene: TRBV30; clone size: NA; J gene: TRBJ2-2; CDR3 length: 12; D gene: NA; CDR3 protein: CAWSLSTGELFF; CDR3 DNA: TGTGCCTGGAGCCTAAGCACCGGGGAGCTGTTTTTT
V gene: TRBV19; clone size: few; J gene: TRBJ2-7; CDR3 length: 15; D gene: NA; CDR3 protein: CASSTRGPVSYEQYF; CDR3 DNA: TGTGCCAGTAGCACCAGGGGTCCGGTGAGCTACGAGCAGTACTTC
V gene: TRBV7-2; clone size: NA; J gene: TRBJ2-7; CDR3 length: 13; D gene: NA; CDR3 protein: CASSPIFSYEQYF; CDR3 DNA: TGTGCCAGCAGCCCTATATTCTCCTACGAGCAGTACTTC
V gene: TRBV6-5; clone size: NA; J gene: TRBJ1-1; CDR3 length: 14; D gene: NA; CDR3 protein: CASQDGGDYTEAFF; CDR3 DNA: TGTGCCAGCCAGGATGGCGGGGACTACACTGAAGCTTTCTTT
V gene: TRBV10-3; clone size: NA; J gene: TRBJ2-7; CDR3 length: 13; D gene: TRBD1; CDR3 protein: CAISPGQGAEQYF; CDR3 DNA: TGTGCCATCAGTCCGGGACAGGGAGCGGAGCAGTACTTC
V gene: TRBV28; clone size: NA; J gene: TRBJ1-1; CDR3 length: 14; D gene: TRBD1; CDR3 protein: CASSLLGDSTEAFF; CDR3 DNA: TGTGCCAGCAGTTTATTGGGGGACAGCACTGAAGCTTTCTTT
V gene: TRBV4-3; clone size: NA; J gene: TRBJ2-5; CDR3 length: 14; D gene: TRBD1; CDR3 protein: CASSQDRGQETQYF; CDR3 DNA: TGCGCCAGCAGCCAGGACAGGGGGCAAGAGACCCAGTACTTC
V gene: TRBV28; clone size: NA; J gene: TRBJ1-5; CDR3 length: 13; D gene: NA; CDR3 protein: CASQPVDNQPQHF; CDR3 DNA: TGTGCCAGTCAGCCAGTAGACAATCAGCCCCAGCATTTT